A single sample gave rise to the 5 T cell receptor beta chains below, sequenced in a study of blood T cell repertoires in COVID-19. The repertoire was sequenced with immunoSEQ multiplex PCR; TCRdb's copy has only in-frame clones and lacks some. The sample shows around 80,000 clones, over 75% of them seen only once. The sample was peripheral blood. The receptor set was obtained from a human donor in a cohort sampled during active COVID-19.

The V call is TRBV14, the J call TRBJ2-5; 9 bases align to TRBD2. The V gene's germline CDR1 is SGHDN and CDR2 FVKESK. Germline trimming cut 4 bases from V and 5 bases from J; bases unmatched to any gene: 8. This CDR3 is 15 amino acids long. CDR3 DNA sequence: TGTGCCAGCAGCCGCTTTCTAGCGGGAATGGAGACCCAGTACTTC. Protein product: CASSRFLAGMETQYF.

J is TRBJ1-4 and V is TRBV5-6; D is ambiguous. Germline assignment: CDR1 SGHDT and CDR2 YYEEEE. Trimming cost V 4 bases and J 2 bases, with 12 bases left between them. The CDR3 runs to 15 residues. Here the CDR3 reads CASSPLRETNEKLFF. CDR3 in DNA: TGTGCCAGCAGCCCCCTCCGGGAGACTAATGAAAAACTGTTTTTT.

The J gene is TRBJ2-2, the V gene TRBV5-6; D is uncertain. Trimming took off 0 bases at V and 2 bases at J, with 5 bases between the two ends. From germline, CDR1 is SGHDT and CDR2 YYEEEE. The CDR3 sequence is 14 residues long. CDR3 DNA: TGTGCCAGCAGCTTGGACTTTAACACCGGGGAGCTGTTTTTT. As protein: CASSLDFNTGELFF.

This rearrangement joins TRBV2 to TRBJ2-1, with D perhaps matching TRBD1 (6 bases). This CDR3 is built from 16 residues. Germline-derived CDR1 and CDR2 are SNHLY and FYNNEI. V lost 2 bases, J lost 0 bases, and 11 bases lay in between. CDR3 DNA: TGTGCCAGCAGTGAAAGGGGGTCAAGCTCCTACAATGAGCAGTTCTTC. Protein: CASSERGSSSYNEQFF. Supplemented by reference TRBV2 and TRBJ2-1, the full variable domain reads EPEVTQTPSHQVTQMGQEVILRCVPISNHLYFYWYRQILGQKVEFLVSFYNNEISEKSEIFDDQFSVERPDGSNFTLKIRSTKLEDSAMYFCASSERGSSSYNEQFFGPGTRLTVL.

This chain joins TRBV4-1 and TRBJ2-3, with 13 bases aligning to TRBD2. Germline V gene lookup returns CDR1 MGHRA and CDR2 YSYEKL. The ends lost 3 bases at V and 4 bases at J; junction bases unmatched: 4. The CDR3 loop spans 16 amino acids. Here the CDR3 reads CASSHQGLAGADTQYF. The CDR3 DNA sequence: TGCGCCAGCAGCCATCAAGGACTAGCGGGAGCAGATACGCAGTATTTT.